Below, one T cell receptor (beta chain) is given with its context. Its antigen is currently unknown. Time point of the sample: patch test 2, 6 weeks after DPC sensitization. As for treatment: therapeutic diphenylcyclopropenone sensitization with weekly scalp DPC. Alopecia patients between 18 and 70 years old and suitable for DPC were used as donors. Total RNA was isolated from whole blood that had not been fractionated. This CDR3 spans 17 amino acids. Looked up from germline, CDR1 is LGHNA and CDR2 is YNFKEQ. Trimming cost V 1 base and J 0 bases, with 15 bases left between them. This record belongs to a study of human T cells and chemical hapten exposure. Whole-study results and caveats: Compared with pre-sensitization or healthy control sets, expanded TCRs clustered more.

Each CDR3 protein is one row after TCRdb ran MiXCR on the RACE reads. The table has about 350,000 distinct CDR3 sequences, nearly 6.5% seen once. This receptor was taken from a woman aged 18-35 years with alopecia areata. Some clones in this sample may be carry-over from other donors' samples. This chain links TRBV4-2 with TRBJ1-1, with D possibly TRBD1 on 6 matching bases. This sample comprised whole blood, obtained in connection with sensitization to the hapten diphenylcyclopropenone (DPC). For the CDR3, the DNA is TGTGCCAGCAGCCAAGTGAGGGGGGGGAATTTGAACACTGAAGCTTTCTTT. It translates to CASSQVRGGNLNTEAFF.